The clone carrying this T cell receptor (beta chain) was observed at least ten times. 5'RACE template switching generated TCR cDNA, adding a universal primer site and UMIs. TCRdb called the 5' RACE reads again in MiXCR, with one record for every CDR3 protein. The table includes under 150,000 distinct CDR3 sequences, 7.7% detected once. Trimming pared 2 bases from V and 2 bases from J, leaving 10 bases between. This CDR3 is 13 amino acids long. Per the germline V gene, CDR1 is DFQATT and CDR2 is SNEGSKA (reference sequence). These data are taken from a study of T cells after yellow fever vaccination. Study context: The authors prepared low-cell-number fractions using SMART-Seq v4 Ultra Low Input.

Sequenced material: CD4+ T cells sorted from PBMCs, taken 5 days after the yellow fever booster vaccination. This TCR derives from a man aged 25-40 years who received the YFV17D yellow fever vaccine. This rearrangement joins TRBV20-1 to TRBJ2-7; D is unresolved. The CDR3 DNA reads TGCAGTGCTAGACGTGGAACACCCTACGAGCAGTACTTC. This gives the protein CSARRGTPYEQYF.